Listed here is a single TCR beta chain. Amplification used 60 Vbeta primers and 13 Jbeta primers. The data were produced by immunoSEQ multiplex PCR, yet TCRdb's version contains in-frame clones alone and is incomplete. Of 150,000 or so clones in the sample, 80% are singletons; the top ten hold 1%. These data are taken from a study of cytomegalovirus exposure and HLA in healthy donors. After removal of 5 bases from V and 2 bases from J, the junction contained 4 bases not matched to a gene. Germline V CDR1 and CDR2: SGHAT, FQDESV (reference sequence). The CDR3 totals 14 residues. The specimen sequenced was PBMCs. The TCR sequence derives from a woman aged 50 to 65 in good health and CMV-seropositive. J is TRBJ2-3 and V is TRBV11-1, with TRBD1 matching 7 bases. DNA for the CDR3: TGTGCCAGCAGCCGGGACAGAAACACAGATACGCAGTATTTT. Protein sequence: CASSRDRNTDTQYF.